These T cell receptor beta chains were read from a single sample in a study of regulatory T cells in long-lasting Graves disease. From the multiplex PCR reads, TCRdb called clonotypes with MiXCR, one entry per CDR3 protein. Of some 280,000 distinct CDR3 sequences in the sample, roughly 21% were seen once. Sequencing used peripheral blood mononuclear cells (PBMCs), obtained when the disease was refractory, from a patient treated with antithyroid drugs. The origin of the receptors is a female donor with Graves disease. Both conserved end residues are part of each CDR3. D genes are given only for firm matches. Expanded clones are given a class, and other clones once, few, many or no size at all.

TRBJ1-1	TRBV6-1	many	-	TGTGCCAGCAGTGAGCGGGGATCGAACACTGAAGCTTTCTTT	CASSERGSNTEAFF
TRBJ1-2	TRBV19	-	-	TGTGCCAGTAGTATAGGGCAGTCACCATATGGCTACACCTTC	CASSIGQSPYGYTF
TRBJ2-5	TRBV20-1	few	TRBD2	TGCAGTGCACTAGCGGGGAGAGAGACCCAGTACTTC	CSALAGRETQYF
TRBJ2-7	TRBV20-1	many	-	TGCAGTGCTAGAGTGCTAGCGAGGCCCTACGAGCAGTACTTC	CSARVLARPYEQYF
TRBJ2-7	TRBV6-2/TRBV6-3	-	-	TGTGCCAGCAGTTACTCGATGGTAGCGCCTTCATACGAGCAGTACTTC	CASSYSMVAPSYEQYF
TRBJ1-4	TRBV28	-	-	TGTGCCAGCAGTTTCGGACAGACTCCTAATGAAAAACTGTTTTTT	CASSFGQTPNEKLFF
TRBJ2-2	TRBV24-1	-	TRBD2	TGTGCCACCAGTGATTTTCCTGGGACTAGCACCACCGGGGAGCTGTTTTTT	CATSDFPGTSTTGELFF
TRBJ2-7	TRBV5-6	-	-	TGTGCCAGCAGCGGAGACGGCAACGAGCAGTACTTC	CASSGDGNEQYF
TRBJ2-2	TRBV12-3/TRBV12-4	-	-	TGTGCCAGCAGCAGACAGGTCCCATCATTAGGAACCGGGGAGCTGTTTTTT	CASSRQVPSLGTGELFF
TRBJ2-4	TRBV7-9	few	TRBD1	TGTGCCAGCAGCTTTGCCGGGACAGGGGGGTCACTAGCCAAAAACATTCAGTACTTC	CASSFAGTGGSLAKNIQYF
TRBJ2-5	TRBV28	many	-	TGTGCCAGCAGACCCCTCTTCGGGGGAGAGACCCAGTACTTC	CASRPLFGGETQYF
TRBJ2-7	TRBV5-1	many	TRBD2	TGCGCCAGCAGCTTGGAGATAGCGGGAGTAGGCGAGCAGTACTTC	CASSLEIAGVGEQYF
TRBJ1-1	TRBV20-1	-	-	TGCAGTGCTAGAGTTATTACCTGGGACCCGAACACTGAAGCTTTCTTT	CSARVITWDPNTEAFF
TRBJ2-5	TRBV12-3/TRBV12-4	-	TRBD2	TGTGCCAGCAGTCCTAGCGGGAGGCTAGAGACCCAGTACTTC	CASSPSGRLETQYF
TRBJ1-5	TRBV19	-	TRBD1	TGTGCCAGTAGTACCCGGGACAGACAGCCCCAGCATTTT	CASSTRDRQPQHF
TRBJ1-4	TRBV10-3	-	-	TGTGCCAGTAGCCAGTCAGAACGCGGTGAAAAACTGTTTTTT	CASSQSERGEKLFF
TRBJ1-2	TRBV6-1	many	-	TGTGCCAGCAGCGAATTGGACGGAGCTAACTATGGCTACACCTTC	CASSELDGANYGYTF
TRBJ2-2	TRBV11-3	few	-	TGTGCCAGCAGCTTAGTATCGCTCACCGGGGAGCTGTTTTTT	CASSLVSLTGELFF
TRBJ1-1	TRBV5-1	-	-	TGCGCCAGCAGCTTTGGGGCTGAGGGCACTGAAGCTTTCTTT	CASSFGAEGTEAFF
TRBJ1-2	TRBV28	many	-	TGTGCCAGCACACGCGGGGGTCCCTACTATGGCTACACCTTC	CASTRGGPYYGYTF
TRBJ1-2	TRBV10-3	many	-	TGTGCCATCAGTGACCGATCAGCTAACTATGGCTACACCTTC	CAISDRSANYGYTF
TRBJ1-5	TRBV28	many	-	TGTGCCAGCAGTTTATCGCGGAATGCCCAGCCCCAGCATTTT	CASSLSRNAQPQHF
TRBJ1-2	TRBV6-2/TRBV6-3	few	TRBD1	TGTGCCAGCAGTTACTCAGTGACAGGGGGCCCTCACTATGGCTACACCTTC	CASSYSVTGGPHYGYTF
TRBJ1-5	TRBV30	many	TRBD1	TGTGCCTGGAGTGGAGGGACAGGGGCTCAGCCCCAGCATTTT	CAWSGGTGAQPQHF
TRBJ1-4	TRBV5-1	many	-	TGCGCCAGCAGCTTGGACGGACCGGGACGGGCGGAAAAACTGTTTTTT	CASSLDGPGRAEKLFF
TRBJ1-4	TRBV27	-	-	TGTGCCAAGCCGGGAATTAATGAAAAACTGTTTTTT	CAKPGINEKLFF
TRBJ2-1	TRBV2	many	TRBD1	TGTGCCAGCAGTGAACAGGGGGCCCCACGTGAGGAGTTCTTC	CASSEQGAPREEFF
TRBJ2-7	TRBV7-3	many	-	TGTGCCAGCAGCGTCACTATACGGGAGACTTCCTACGAGCAGTACTTC	CASSVTIRETSYEQYF
TRBJ2-5	TRBV20-1	few	TRBD2	TGCAGTGCTAGACGGTCCAGCGGGAGAGGTGAGACCCAGTACTTC	CSARRSSGRGETQYF
TRBJ2-1	TRBV19	once	TRBD2	TGTGCCAGTAGCAGCTTTAGCGGGAGCTTGAATGAGCAGTTCTTC	CASSSFSGSLNEQFF
TRBJ1-2	TRBV19	few	-	TGTGCCAGTAGTATCTCCCTCGGGACAAGTCATGGCTACACCTTC	CASSISLGTSHGYTF
TRBJ2-7	TRBV7-9	-	-	TGTGCCAGCAGTCAACAGGGAATACCATACTACGAGCAGTACTTC	CASSQQGIPYYEQYF
TRBJ1-5	TRBV19	once	-	TGTGCCAGTAGTTGGTCGGACTATAGCAATCAGCCCCAGCATTTT	CASSWSDYSNQPQHF
TRBJ1-2	TRBV20-1	-	-	TGCAGTGCTAGAGATAGGAATACAGGAAGGACTTTTAGCTATGGCTACACCTTC	CSARDRNTGRTFSYGYTF
TRBJ2-7	TRBV7-9	few	-	TGTACCAGCAGCTCCCGGACAGACTACGAGCAGTACTTC	CTSSSRTDYEQYF
TRBJ1-4	TRBV20-1	few	TRBD1	TGCAGTGCTAGATACCCGGGACAGGAAAAACTGTTTTTT	CSARYPGQEKLFF
TRBJ2-7	TRBV6-5	-	-	TGTGCCAGCAGTTATGATATAAGTGGAACGGAGCAGTACTTC	CASSYDISGTEQYF
TRBJ1-5	TRBV27	-	-	TGTGCCAGCAGCCCAGGACAGTATAGCAATCAGCCCCAGCATTTT	CASSPGQYSNQPQHF
TRBJ2-7	TRBV28	many	-	TGTGCCAGCAGTAACTACGAGCAGTACTTC	CASSNYEQYF
TRBJ2-5	TRBV7-9	few	-	TGTGCCAGCAGCTGGGGGGGGGGACAGGCGGAGACCCAGTACTTC	CASSWGGGQAETQYF
TRBJ1-1	TRBV19	many	-	TGTGCCAGTAGTTGGACCGGGACTGAAGCTTTCTTT	CASSWTGTEAFF
TRBJ1-4	TRBV7-9	-	-	TGTGCCAGCAGCTTAGGACCAGGGACGCCTAATGAAAAACTGTTTTTT	CASSLGPGTPNEKLFF
TRBJ2-6	TRBV12-3/TRBV12-4	many	TRBD1	TGTGCCAGCAGTCCCAGGGACAGGGAATCCGCTGGGGCCAACGTCCTGACTTTC	CASSPRDRESAGANVLTF
TRBJ1-6	TRBV6-1	few	-	TGTGCCAGTTACGGGGGGGGGAATTCACCCCTCCACTTT	CASYGGGNSPLHF
TRBJ2-5	TRBV9	few	TRBD2	TGTGTCAGTAAGGAAGTGGGACTAGTGGGAGAGACCCAGTACTTC	CVSKEVGLVGETQYF
TRBJ2-7	TRBV7-8	-	-	TGTGCCAGCAGCTTAGCGGCGACTATTCACCTCTACGAGCAGTACTTC	CASSLAATIHLYEQYF
TRBJ2-3	TRBV7-2	-	TRBD2	TGTGCCAGCAGCTTAGTGCGGGCGGGACTAGCGGGAGAGGCAGATACGCAGTATTTT	CASSLVRAGLAGEADTQYF
TRBJ2-1	TRBV20-1	many	TRBD2	TGCAGTGCCCCCGAAGCGGGAACCACCAATGAGCAGTTCTTC	CSAPEAGTTNEQFF
TRBJ2-7	TRBV7-8	-	-	TGTGCCAGCAGCTCGAGGGGCTTGGGGGCCGAGCAGTACTTC	CASSSRGLGAEQYF
TRBJ1-2	TRBV18	many	-	TGTGCCAGCTCACCGAGACAGGAAAACTATGGCTACACCTTC	CASSPRQENYGYTF
TRBJ2-7	TRBV7-3	-	-	TGCGCCAGCAGCCAAGATAGGACTGGGTCGTCCTACGAGCAGTACTTC	CASSQDRTGSSYEQYF
TRBJ2-3	TRBV7-3	-	TRBD2	TGTGCCAGCACCTCGGGGGGGCTAAGCACAGATACGCAGTATTTT	CASTSGGLSTDTQYF